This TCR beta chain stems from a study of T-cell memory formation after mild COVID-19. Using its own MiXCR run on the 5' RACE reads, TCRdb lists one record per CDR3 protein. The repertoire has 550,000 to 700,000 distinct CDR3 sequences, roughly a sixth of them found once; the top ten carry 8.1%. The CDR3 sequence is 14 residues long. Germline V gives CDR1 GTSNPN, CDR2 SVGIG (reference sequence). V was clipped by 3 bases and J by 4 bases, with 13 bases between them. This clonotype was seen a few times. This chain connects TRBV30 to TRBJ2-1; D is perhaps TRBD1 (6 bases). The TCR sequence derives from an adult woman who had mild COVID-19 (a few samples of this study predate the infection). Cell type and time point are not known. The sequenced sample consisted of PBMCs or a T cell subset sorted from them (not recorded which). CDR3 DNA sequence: TGTGCCTGGAGGCTGACAGGCCGGTACAATGAGCAGTTCTTC. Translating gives CAWRLTGRYNEQFF.